The source of this TCR beta chain is a study of Graves' ophthalmopathy and Graves' hyperthyroidism. Study-wide findings and caveats: Most clonotypes expanded in thyroid above 0.001 frequency were present in blood too. A model built from 13 signatures distinguished ophthalmopathy from stable hyperthyroidism with 85% to 90% sensitivity and 81.08% specificity.

The ends lost 6 bases at V and 5 bases at J; junction bases unmatched: 6. The CDR3 sequence is 14 residues long. Germline CDR1 and CDR2: ENHRY and SYGVKD. The study amplified TCR beta CDR3 regions using RNA transcripts. Following a first-round RT-PCR that used HTBI primers, a second-round multiplex PCR was carried out. TCRdb re-analysed the multiplex PCR reads in MiXCR, keeping a single row per CDR3 protein. The table lists about 1.2 million distinct CDR3 sequences, about two fifths of them singletons. On this clonotype itself: Its antigen is undetermined.

Sequencing was performed on peripheral blood or thyroid tissue (not recorded which). The origin of this receptor is an adult man with Graves' hyperthyroidism. The V call is TRBV10-3, the J call TRBJ1-5; TRBD1 matches 8 bases. CDR3 nucleotides: TGTGCCATCAGGGGAAACAGGGGGTATCAGCCCCAGCATTTT. Protein product: CAIRGNRGYQPQHF.